This record looks at one TCR beta chain sequence and its context. As yet, its antigen is unknown. Template switching with 5'RACE generated the TCR cDNA and added a universal primer site and UMIs. Using its own MiXCR run on the 5' RACE reads, TCRdb lists one record per CDR3 protein. The profile shows hundreds of thousands of distinct CDR3 sequences, around 4% of them singletons. This sample is drawn from a study of T cells after yellow fever vaccination. Study summary: The SMART-Seq v4 Ultra Low Input method served to prepare the low-cell-number fractions.

V was clipped by 7 bases and J by 0 bases, with 14 bases between them. CDR1 is LGHNA and CDR2 is YNFKEQ in the germline V gene. CDR3 length: 15 amino acids. General study points: A limited proportion of clonotypes was detected within both the CD4 and CD8 compartments. The study re-detected most primary-vaccination clones after the booster (approximately 97% CD4, roughly 85% CD8).

The clonotype comes from a young man who received the YFV17D yellow fever vaccine. The sample in question was PBMCs, obtained on the day of the yellow fever booster vaccination. The chain recombines TRBV4-2 with TRBJ2-3; perhaps TRBD1 as D (5 bases). The CDR3 loop reads CASNYDRRSTDTQYF. As DNA, the CDR3 is TGTGCCAGCAACTACGACAGACGTAGCACAGATACGCAGTATTTT.